Listed below are T cell receptor beta chains from one sample, sequenced in a study of cytomegalovirus exposure and HLA in healthy donors. Measured with immunoSEQ multiplex PCR; TCRdb has only the in-frame clones, and not every one. This table holds over 100,000 clones, around 82% found once. Source material: PBMCs. Every receptor here comes from a woman in her thirties or forties in good health and CMV-seronegative. Both conserved end residues are part of each CDR3. A D gene is named only where the DNA matches it firmly. Clone size is shown for a subset of rows, as once, few, many or a class of expanded clone.

TRBJ1-5 | - | TRBV7-9 | TRBD1 | CASSFGTDNSNQPQHF | TGTGCCAGCAGCTTCGGGACAGACAATAGCAATCAGCCCCAGCATTTT
TRBJ2-7 | - | TRBV7-9 | TRBD1 | CASSSMDRDHEQYF | TGTGCCAGCAGCTCTATGGACAGGGACCACGAGCAGTACTTC
TRBJ1-1 | - | TRBV5-1 | - | CASSPPGGNTEAFF | TGCGCCAGCAGCCCTCCGGGAGGGAACACTGAAGCTTTCTTT
TRBJ1-1 | - | TRBV6-6 | - | CASRRRTANTEAFF | TGTGCCAGCAGACGCAGGACAGCCAACACTGAAGCTTTCTTT
TRBJ1-4 | - | TRBV19 | - | CASSIDMDTDATNEKLFF | TGTGCCAGTAGTATAGACATGGACACCGATGCAACTAATGAAAAACTGTTTTTT
TRBJ1-5 | - | TRBV6-5 | - | CASSYSSGQPQHF | TGTGCCAGCAGTTACTCGAGTGGTCAGCCCCAGCATTTT
TRBJ2-5 | - | TRBV10-3 | - | CAISESPGETQYF | TGTGCCATCAGTGAGTCCCCGGGAGAGACCCAGTACTTC
TRBJ2-2 | - | TRBV4-1 | - | CASSQVYAIGGELFF | TGCGCCAGCAGCCAAGTTTACGCGATCGGCGGGGAGCTGTTTTTT
TRBJ2-7 | once | TRBV18 | - | CASSPSTESEQYF | TGTGCCAGCTCACCAAGCACTGAAAGCGAGCAGTACTTC
TRBJ1-1 | - | TRBV19 | - | CASSGAGGSEAFF | TGTGCCAGCAGCGGGGCTGGGGGGAGTGAAGCTTTCTTT
TRBJ1-1 | few | TRBV27 | TRBD1 | CASSLGQGQTNTEAFF | TGTGCCAGCAGTCTCGGACAGGGGCAGACAAACACTGAAGCTTTCTTT
TRBJ2-1 | once | TRBV25-1 | - | CASSTTGDRPYNEQFF | TGTGCCAGCAGCACCACAGGAGACAGGCCGTACAATGAGCAGTTCTTC
TRBJ2-1 | - | TRBV7-2 | - | CASSLTPGEQFF | TGTGCCAGCAGCCTGACACCTGGAGAGCAGTTCTTC
TRBJ2-5 | - | TRBV5-8 | TRBD2 | CASSLSLSGSETQYF | TGTGCCAGCAGCTTGTCCCTGAGCGGGAGTGAGACCCAGTACTTC
TRBJ2-1 | few | TRBV5-1 | - | CASMLESYNEQFF | TGCGCCAGCATGTTGGAGTCCTACAATGAGCAGTTCTTC
TRBJ1-5 | - | TRBV4-2 | TRBD1 | CASSESGTEYQPQHF | TGTGCCAGCAGTGAATCCGGGACAGAATATCAGCCCCAGCATTTT
TRBJ2-1 | once | TRBV9 | TRBD2 | CASSVEGTSGNNEQFF | TGTGCCAGCAGCGTCGAGGGGACTAGCGGCAACAATGAGCAGTTCTTC
TRBJ2-3 | - | TRBV10-3 | TRBD2 | CAISDGGRSGTDTQYF | TGTGCCATCAGTGACGGCGGGAGATCTGGCACAGATACGCAGTATTTT
TRBJ2-3 | once | TRBV7-2 | TRBD2 | CASSLAGLALKADTQYF | TGTGCCAGCAGCTTAGCAGGACTAGCCTTGAAGGCAGATACGCAGTATTTT
TRBJ2-2 | - | TRBV7-3 | TRBD2 | CASSPRTSPLTGELFF | TGTGCCAGCAGCCCCCGGACTAGCCCTCTCACCGGGGAGCTGTTTTTT
TRBJ1-1 | - | TRBV28 | - | CASSYPGQPGEAFF | TGTGCCAGCAGTTACCCCGGACAGCCGGGTGAAGCTTTCTTT
TRBJ2-7 | - | TRBV7-9 | - | CASTPPSGKTPHEQYF | TGTGCCAGCACCCCTCCGTCGGGGAAAACCCCCCACGAGCAGTACTTC
TRBJ1-1 | - | TRBV11-2 | - | CASSHHEEAFF | TGTGCCAGCAGCCACCATGAGGAAGCTTTCTTT
TRBJ2-2 | - | TRBV28 | TRBD1 | CASRGTGGSGELFF | TGTGCCAGCAGAGGGACAGGGGGCTCCGGGGAGCTGTTTTTT
TRBJ2-2 | - | TRBV7-9 | - | CASSLVGANTGELFF | TGTGCCAGCAGCTTAGTGGGCGCGAACACCGGGGAGCTGTTTTTT
TRBJ2-3 | - | TRBV5-4 | - | CASSLTSATDTQYF | TGTGCCAGCAGCTTGACGTCTGCGACAGATACGCAGTATTTT
TRBJ2-1 | - | TRBV7-9 | TRBD1 | CASSLEGTAYNEQFF | TGTGCCAGCAGCTTAGAGGGGACAGCCTACAATGAGCAGTTCTTC
TRBJ1-2 | - | TRBV7-9 | TRBD1 | CASNRDRIPYGYTF | TGTGCCAGCAACCGGGACAGAATTCCCTATGGCTACACCTTC
TRBJ2-2 | - | TRBV18 | TRBD2 | CASSRLAGEVGELFF | TGTGCCAGCTCACGACTAGCGGGAGAGGTCGGGGAGCTGTTTTTT
TRBJ1-5 | - | TRBV2 | TRBD1 | CASSFPPAGGGQPQHF | TGTGCCAGCAGTTTCCCTCCGGCAGGGGGAGGTCAGCCCCAGCATTTT
TRBJ1-1 | - | TRBV30 | TRBD1 | CAQDRGVTEAFF | TGTGCCCAAGACAGGGGAGTGACTGAAGCTTTCTTT
TRBJ2-5 | - | TRBV5-4 | - | CASSWEEGETQYF | TGTGCCAGCAGCTGGGAGGAGGGGGAGACCCAGTACTTC
TRBJ2-1 | - | TRBV4-1 | TRBD2 | CASSQVFALAGGNEQFF | TGCGCCAGCAGCCAAGTTTTCGCTCTAGCGGGGGGTAATGAGCAGTTCTTC
TRBJ1-1 | - | TRBV28 | - | CASSRGGAEAFF | TGTGCCAGCAGCAGGGGTGGAGCTGAAGCTTTCTTT
TRBJ1-5 | - | TRBV19 | - | CASSTSLQPQHF | TGTGCCAGTAGTACCTCCTTGCAGCCCCAGCATTTT
TRBJ1-1 | - | TRBV10-3 | - | CAITRQKNTEAFF | TGTGCCATCACGCGGCAGAAGAACACTGAAGCTTTCTTT
TRBJ2-2 | once | TRBV4-3 | - | CASRQISGGTGELFF | TGCGCCAGCAGACAAATTTCGGGTGGGACCGGGGAGCTGTTTTTT
TRBJ2-3 | - | TRBV10-1 | TRBD1 | CASSGTGGTDTQYF | TGCGCCAGCAGTGGAACAGGGGGCACAGATACGCAGTATTTT
TRBJ2-5 | - | TRBV5-4 | TRBD1 | CASSLSPGTVIKETQYF | TGTGCCAGCAGCTTGAGCCCCGGGACAGTAATTAAAGAGACCCAGTACTTC
TRBJ1-1 | few | TRBV28 | - | CASIRGGWGTEAFF | TGTGCCAGCATAAGGGGAGGCTGGGGCACTGAAGCTTTCTTT
TRBJ1-1 | - | TRBV7-3 | - | CASSPLGGGTEAFF | TGTGCCAGCAGTCCGCTAGGGGGTGGCACTGAAGCTTTCTTT
TRBJ2-7 | - | TRBV5-1 | - | CASSSNLPEGASEQYF | TGCGCCAGCAGCTCCAATCTTCCTGAGGGTGCTTCGGAGCAGTACTTC
TRBJ2-1 | - | TRBV19 | TRBD2 | CASRAPGLAGNEQFF | TGTGCCAGTAGAGCCCCGGGACTAGCAGGCAATGAGCAGTTCTTC
TRBJ2-7 | - | TRBV28 | - | CASSLFKHEQYF | TGTGCCAGCAGTTTGTTCAAGCACGAGCAGTACTTC